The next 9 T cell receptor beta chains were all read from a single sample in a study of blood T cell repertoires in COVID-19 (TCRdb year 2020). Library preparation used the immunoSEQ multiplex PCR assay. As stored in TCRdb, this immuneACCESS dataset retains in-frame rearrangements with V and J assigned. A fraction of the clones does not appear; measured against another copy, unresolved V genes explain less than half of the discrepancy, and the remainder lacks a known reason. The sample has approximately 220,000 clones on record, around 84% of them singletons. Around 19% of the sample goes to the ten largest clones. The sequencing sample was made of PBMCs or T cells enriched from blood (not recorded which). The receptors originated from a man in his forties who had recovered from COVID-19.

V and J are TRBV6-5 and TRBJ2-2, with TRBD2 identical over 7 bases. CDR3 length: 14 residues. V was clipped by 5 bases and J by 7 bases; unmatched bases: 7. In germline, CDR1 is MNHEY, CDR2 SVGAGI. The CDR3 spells CASSKRIAGGELFF. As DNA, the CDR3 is TGTGCCAGCAGTAAAAGAATAGCGGGCGGGGAGCTGTTTTTT.

The CDR3 nucleotides read TGCGCCAGCAGCTTGGGACAGCTTACCTATGACACTGAAGCTTTCTTT. Encoded protein: CASSLGQLTYDTEAFF. The V and J genes are TRBV5-1 and TRBJ1-1; perhaps TRBD1 as D (5 bases). Trimming cost V 0 bases and J 3 bases, with 15 bases left between them. Looked up from germline, CDR1 is SGHRS and CDR2 is YFSETQ. The CDR3 is made up of 16 amino acids. The full variable domain, completed using reference TRBV5-1 and TRBJ1-1, is KAGVTQTPRYLIKTRGQQVTLSCSPISGHRSVSWYQQTPGQGLQFLFEYFSETQRNKGNFPGRFSGRQFSNSRSEMNVSTLELGDSALYLCASSLGQLTYDTEAFFGQGTRLTVV.

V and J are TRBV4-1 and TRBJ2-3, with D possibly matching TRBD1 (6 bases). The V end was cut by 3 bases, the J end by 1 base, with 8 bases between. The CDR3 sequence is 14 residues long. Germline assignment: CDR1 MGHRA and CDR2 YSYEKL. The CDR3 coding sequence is TGCGCCAGCAGCCACAGGACAGGCACAGATACGCAGTATTTT. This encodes CASSHRTGTDTQYF.

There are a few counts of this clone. In DNA, the CDR3 is TGCGCCAGTCGTGTCGGGAGGCCCCACAATGAGCAGTTCTTC. It is translated as CASRVGRPHNEQFF. The V call is TRBV5-1, the J call TRBJ2-1, with 7 bases aligning to TRBD2. The CDR3 contains 14 residues. J gave up 5 bases and V 8 bases, and 10 bases lay outside the gene matches. Germline V lookup: CDR1 SGHRS, CDR2 YFSETQ. Full variable domain (rest looked up from reference TRBV5-1 and TRBJ2-1): KAGVTQTPRYLIKTRGQQVTLSCSPISGHRSVSWYQQTPGQGLQFLFEYFSETQRNKGNFPGRFSGRQFSNSRSEMNVSTLELGDSALYLCASRVGRPHNEQFFGPGTRLTVL.

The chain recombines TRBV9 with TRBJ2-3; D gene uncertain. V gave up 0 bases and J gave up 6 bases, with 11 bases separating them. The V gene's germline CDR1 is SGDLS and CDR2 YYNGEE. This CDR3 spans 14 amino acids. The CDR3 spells CASSVAGSPDTQYF. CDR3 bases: TGTGCCAGCAGCGTAGCCGGGTCCCCGGATACGCAGTATTTT.

CDR3 nucleotide sequence: TGTGCCAGCAGCCCCGACAGGTACGAGCAGTACTTC. It translates to CASSPDRYEQYF. The chain recombines TRBV7-2 with TRBJ2-7; D is perhaps TRBD1 (6 bases). Germline lookup yields CDR1 SGHTA and CDR2 FQGNSA. Deletions cut 5 bases from V and 4 bases from J, with 9 bases between. This CDR3 is 12 amino acids long.

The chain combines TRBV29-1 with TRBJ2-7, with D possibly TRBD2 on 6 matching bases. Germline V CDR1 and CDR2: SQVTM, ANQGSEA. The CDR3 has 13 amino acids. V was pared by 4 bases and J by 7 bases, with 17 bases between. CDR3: CSVGRRGTLEQYF. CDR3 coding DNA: TGCAGCGTTGGGAGACGGGGGACCTTGGAGCAGTACTTC.

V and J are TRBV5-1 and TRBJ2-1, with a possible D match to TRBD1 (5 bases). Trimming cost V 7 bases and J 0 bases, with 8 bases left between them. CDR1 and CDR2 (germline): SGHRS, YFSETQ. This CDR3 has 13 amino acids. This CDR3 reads CASCRDSYNEQFF. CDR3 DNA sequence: TGCGCCAGCTGCAGGGACTCCTACAATGAGCAGTTCTTC. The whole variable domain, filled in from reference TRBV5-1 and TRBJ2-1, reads KAGVTQTPRYLIKTRGQQVTLSCSPISGHRSVSWYQQTPGQGLQFLFEYFSETQRNKGNFPGRFSGRQFSNSRSEMNVSTLELGDSALYLCASCRDSYNEQFFGPGTRLTVL.

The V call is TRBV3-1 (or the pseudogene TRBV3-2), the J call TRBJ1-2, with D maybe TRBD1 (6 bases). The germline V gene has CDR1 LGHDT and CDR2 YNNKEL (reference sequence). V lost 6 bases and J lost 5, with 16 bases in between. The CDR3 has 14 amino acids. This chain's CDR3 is CASRQQTGPYGYTF. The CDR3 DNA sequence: TGTGCCAGCAGACAACAAACAGGGCCGTATGGCTACACCTTC.